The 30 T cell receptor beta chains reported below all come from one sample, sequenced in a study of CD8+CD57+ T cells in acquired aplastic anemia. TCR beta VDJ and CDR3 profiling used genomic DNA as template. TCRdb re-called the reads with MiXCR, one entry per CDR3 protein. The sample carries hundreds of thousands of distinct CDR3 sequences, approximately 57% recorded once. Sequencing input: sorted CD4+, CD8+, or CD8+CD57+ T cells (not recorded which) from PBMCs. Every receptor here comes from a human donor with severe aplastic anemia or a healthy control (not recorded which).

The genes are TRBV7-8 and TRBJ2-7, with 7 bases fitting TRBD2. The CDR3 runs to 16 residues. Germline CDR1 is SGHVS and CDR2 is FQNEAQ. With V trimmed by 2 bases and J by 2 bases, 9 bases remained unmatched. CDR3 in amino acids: CASSLLGASGTYEQYF. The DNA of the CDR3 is TGTGCCAGCAGCTTATTAGGGGCTAGCGGCACCTACGAGCAGTACTTC.

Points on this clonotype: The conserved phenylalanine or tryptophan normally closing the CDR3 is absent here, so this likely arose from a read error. The CDR3 DNA sequence: TGTGCCAGCAGCTCGCGGAGTAGCGGGGTGGCTACAGATACGCAGTATCTT. This sequence encodes CASSSRSSGVATDTQYL. This sequence joins TRBV7-9 and TRBJ2-3, with 8 bases fitting TRBD2. Trimming took 4 bases from V and 3 from J; bases not matched to a gene: 12. CDR1 is SEHNR and CDR2 is FQNEAQ in the germline V gene (reference sequence). This CDR3 spans 17 amino acids.

The CDR3 region has the DNA TGTGCCAGCAGTCTGCAGGAAGCTAACTATGGCTACACCTTC. The encoded protein is CASSLQEANYGYTF. The rearrangement uses TRBV12-3 or TRBV12-4 and TRBJ1-2; no clear D gene. This CDR3 spans 14 amino acids. V dropped 5 bases and J dropped 0 bases, with 10 bases sitting between them.

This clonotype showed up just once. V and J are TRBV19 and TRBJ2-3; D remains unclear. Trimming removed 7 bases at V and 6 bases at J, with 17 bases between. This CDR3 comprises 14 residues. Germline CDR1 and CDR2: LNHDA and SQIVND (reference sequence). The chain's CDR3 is CASMGLQTADTQYF. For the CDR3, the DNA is TGTGCCAGTATGGGTCTCCAGACGGCGGATACGCAGTATTTT.

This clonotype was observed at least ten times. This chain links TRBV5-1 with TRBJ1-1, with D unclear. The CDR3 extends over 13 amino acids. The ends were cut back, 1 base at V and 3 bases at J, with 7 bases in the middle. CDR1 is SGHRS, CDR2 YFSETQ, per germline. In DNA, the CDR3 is TGCGCCAGCAGCTTGAACGGGGACACTGAAGCTTTCTTT. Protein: CASSLNGDTEAFF.

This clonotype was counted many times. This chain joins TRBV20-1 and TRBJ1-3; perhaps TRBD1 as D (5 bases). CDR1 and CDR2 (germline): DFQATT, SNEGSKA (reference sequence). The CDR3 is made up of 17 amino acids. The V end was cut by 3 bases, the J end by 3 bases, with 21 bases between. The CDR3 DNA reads TGCAGTGCTAGTCCGGGACCAGGGCTTGACTTTGGAAACACCATATATTTT. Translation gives CSASPGPGLDFGNTIYF.

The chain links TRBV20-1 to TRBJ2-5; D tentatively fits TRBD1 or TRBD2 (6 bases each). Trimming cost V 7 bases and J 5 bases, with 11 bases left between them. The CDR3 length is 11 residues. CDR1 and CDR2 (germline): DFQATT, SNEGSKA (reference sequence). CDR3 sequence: CSGGAGETQYF. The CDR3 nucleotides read TGCAGTGGGGGGGCGGGGGAGACCCAGTACTTC.

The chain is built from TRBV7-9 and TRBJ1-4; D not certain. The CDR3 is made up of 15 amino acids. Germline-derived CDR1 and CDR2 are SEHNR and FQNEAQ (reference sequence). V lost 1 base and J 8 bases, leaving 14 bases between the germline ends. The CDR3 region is CASSLGVGEKEKLFF. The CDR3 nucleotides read TGTGCCAGCAGCTTAGGTGTCGGAGAAAAAGAAAAACTGTTTTTT. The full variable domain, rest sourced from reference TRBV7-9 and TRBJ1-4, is DTGVSQNPRHKITKRGQNVTFRCDPISEHNRLYWYRQTLGQGPEFLTYFQNEAQLEKSRLLSDRFSAERPKGSFSTLEIQRTEQGDSAMYLCASSLGVGEKEKLFFGSGTQLSVL.

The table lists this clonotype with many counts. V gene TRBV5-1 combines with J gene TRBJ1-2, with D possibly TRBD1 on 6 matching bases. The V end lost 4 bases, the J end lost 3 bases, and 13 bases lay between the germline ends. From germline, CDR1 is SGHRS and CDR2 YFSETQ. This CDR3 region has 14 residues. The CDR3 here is CASSRTGMDYGYTF. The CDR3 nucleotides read TGCGCCAGCAGCCGCACAGGGATGGACTATGGCTACACCTTC. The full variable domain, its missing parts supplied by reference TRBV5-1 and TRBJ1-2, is KAGVTQTPRYLIKTRGQQVTLSCSPISGHRSVSWYQQTPGQGLQFLFEYFSETQRNKGNFPGRFSGRQFSNSRSEMNVSTLELGDSALYLCASSRTGMDYGYTFGSGTRLTVV.

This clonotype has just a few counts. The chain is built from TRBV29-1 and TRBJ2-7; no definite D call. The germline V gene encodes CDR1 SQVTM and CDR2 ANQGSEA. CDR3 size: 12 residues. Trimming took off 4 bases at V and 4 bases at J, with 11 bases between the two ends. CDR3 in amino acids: CSVAPHPYEQYF. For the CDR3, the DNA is TGCAGCGTTGCCCCTCACCCTTACGAGCAGTACTTC.

The CDR3 is CASSAGQGLDSPLHF. CDR3 nucleotides: TGTGCCAGCAGCGCCGGACAGGGCTTAGATTCACCCCTCCACTTT. V gene TRBV9 combines with J gene TRBJ1-6; TRBD1 aligns across 8 bases. The V segment lost 3 bases and the J segment 8 bases; nucleotides outside the gene matches: 7. Per germline, CDR1 SGDLS and CDR2 YYNGEE. The CDR3 extends over 15 amino acids.

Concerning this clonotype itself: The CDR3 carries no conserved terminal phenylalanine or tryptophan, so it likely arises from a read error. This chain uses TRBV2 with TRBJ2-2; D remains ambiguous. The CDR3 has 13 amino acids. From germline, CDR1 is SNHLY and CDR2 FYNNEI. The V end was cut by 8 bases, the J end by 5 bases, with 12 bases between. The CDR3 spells CASELHRTGELFS. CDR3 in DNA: TGTGCCAGCGAGTTACACAGAACCGGGGAGCTGTTTTCT.

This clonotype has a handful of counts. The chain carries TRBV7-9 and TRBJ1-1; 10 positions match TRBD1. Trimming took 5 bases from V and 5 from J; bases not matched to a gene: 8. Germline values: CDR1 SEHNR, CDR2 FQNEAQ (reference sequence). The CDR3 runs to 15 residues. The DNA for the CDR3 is TGTGCCAGCAGCACCCGACAGGGGGCGCGGACTGAAGCTTTCTTT. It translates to CASSTRQGARTEAFF.

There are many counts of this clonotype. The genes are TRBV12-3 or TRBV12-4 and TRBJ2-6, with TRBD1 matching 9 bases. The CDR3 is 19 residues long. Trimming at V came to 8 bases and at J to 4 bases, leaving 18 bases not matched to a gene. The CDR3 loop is CASPLPGTGKILGANVLTF. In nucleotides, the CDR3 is TGTGCCAGCCCCCTGCCTGGGACAGGGAAGATTTTGGGGGCCAACGTCCTGACTTTC.

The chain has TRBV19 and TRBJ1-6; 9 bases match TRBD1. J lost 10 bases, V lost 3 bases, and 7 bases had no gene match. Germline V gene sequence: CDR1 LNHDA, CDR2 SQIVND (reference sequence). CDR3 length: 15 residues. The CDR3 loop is CASSMLGQGYSPLHF. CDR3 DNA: TGTGCCAGTAGTATGTTGGGACAGGGCTACTCACCCCTCCACTTT.

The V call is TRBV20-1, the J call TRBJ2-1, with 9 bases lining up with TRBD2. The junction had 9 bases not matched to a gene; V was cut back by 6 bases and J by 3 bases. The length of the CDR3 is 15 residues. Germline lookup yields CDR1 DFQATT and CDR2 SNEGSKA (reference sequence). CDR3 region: CSAQRVLAGYNEQFF. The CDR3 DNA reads TGCAGTGCCCAGCGGGTACTAGCGGGCTACAATGAGCAGTTCTTC.

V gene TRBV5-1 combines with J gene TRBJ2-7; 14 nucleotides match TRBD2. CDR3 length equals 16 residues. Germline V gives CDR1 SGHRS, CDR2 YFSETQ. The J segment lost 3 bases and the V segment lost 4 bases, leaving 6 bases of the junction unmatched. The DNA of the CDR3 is TGCGCCAGCAGCCGAGGACTAGCGGGGGGATACTACGAGCAGTACTTC. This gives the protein CASSRGLAGGYYEQYF.

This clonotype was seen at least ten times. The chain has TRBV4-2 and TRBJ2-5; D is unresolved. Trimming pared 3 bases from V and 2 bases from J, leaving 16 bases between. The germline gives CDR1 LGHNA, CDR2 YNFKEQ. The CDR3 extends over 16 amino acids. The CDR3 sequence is CASSQRGQSPQETQYF. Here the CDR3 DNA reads TGTGCCAGCAGCCAGCGCGGCCAATCTCCGCAAGAGACCCAGTACTTC.

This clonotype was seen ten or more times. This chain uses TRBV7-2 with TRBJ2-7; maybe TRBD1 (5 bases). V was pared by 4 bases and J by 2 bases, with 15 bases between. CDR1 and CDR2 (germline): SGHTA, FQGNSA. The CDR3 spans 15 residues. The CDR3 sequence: CASSSRKQVTYEQYF. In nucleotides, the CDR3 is TGTGCCAGCAGCTCTAGAAAACAGGTTACCTACGAGCAGTACTTC.

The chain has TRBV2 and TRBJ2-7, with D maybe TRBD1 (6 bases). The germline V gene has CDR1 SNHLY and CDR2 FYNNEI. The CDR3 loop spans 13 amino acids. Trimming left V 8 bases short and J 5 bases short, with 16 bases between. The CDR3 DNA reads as TGTGCCAGCTTTACCAAGGCAGGGGACGAGCAGTACTTC. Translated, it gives CASFTKAGDEQYF.

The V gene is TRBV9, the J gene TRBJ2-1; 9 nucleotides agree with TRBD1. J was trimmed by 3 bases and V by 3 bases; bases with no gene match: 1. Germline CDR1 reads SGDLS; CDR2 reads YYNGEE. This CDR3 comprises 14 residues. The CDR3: CASSADRGYNEQFF. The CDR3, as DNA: TGTGCCAGCAGCGCGGACAGGGGCTACAATGAGCAGTTCTTC.

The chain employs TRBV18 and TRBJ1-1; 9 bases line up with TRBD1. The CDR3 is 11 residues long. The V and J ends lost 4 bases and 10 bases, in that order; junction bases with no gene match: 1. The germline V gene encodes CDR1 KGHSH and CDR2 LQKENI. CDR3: CASSLDRGAFF. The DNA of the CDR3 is TGTGCCAGCTCACTGGACAGGGGAGCTTTCTTT.

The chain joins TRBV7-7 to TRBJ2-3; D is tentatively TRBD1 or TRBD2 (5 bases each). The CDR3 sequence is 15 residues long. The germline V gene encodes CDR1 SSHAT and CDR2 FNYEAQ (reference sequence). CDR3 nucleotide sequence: TGTGCTATCAGCCTCTGGACGGGACGCACAGATACGCAGTATTTT. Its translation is CAISLWTGRTDTQYF.

CDR3 amino acids: CATTIGDEQYF. In nucleotides, the CDR3 is TGTGCCACCACTATCGGGGATGAGCAGTACTTC. The chain employs TRBV27 and TRBJ2-7, with D possibly matching TRBD2 (5 bases). In germline, CDR1 is MNHEY, CDR2 SMNVEV (reference sequence). This CDR3 is 11 amino acids long. Deletions cut 10 bases from V and 7 bases from J, with 14 bases between.

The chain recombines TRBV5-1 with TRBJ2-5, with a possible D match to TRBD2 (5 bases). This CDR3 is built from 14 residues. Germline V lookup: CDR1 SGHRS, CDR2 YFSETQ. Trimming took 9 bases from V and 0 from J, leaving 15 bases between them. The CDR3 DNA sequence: TGCGCCACAGGTACGGGGTCGTACCAAGAGACCCAGTACTTC. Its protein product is CATGTGSYQETQYF.

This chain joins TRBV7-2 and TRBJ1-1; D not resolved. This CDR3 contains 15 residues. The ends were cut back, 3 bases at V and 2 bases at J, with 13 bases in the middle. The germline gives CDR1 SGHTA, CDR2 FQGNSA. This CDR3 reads CASSFYEAGNTEAFF. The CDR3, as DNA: TGTGCCAGCAGCTTTTACGAGGCGGGCAACACTGAAGCTTTCTTT.

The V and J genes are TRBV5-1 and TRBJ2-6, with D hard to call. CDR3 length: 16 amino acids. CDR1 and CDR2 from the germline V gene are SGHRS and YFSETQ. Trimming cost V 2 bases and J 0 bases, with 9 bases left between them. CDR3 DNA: TGCGCCAGCAGCTTCCAGGCGGTCTCTGGGGCCAACGTCCTGACTTTC. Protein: CASSFQAVSGANVLTF.

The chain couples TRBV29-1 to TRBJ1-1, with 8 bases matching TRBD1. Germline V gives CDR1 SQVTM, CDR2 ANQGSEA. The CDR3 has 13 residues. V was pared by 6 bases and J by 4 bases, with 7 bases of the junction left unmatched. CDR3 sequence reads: CSVDRAAGTEAFF. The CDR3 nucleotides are TGCAGCGTGGACAGGGCCGCGGGCACTGAAGCTTTCTTT.

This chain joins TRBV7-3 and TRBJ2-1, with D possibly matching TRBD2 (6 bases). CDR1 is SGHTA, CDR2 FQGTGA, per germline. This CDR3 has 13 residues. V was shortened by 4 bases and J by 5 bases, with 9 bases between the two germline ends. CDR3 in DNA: TGTGCCAGCAGCTGGGACTGGAACAATGAGCAGTTCTTC. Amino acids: CASSWDWNNEQFF.

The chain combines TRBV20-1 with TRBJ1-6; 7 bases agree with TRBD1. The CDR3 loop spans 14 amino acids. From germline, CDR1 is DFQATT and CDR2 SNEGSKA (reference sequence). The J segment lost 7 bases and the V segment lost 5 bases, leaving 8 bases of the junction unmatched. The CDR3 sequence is CSARPGTDNSPLHF. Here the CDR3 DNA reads TGCAGTGCTCGGCCCGGGACAGACAATTCACCCCTCCACTTT.